Presented here are 2 T cell receptor beta chains from one specimen sequenced in a study of shared clonotypes between healthy human individuals. TCRdb keeps only in-frame clones here, not all; method: immunoSEQ multiplex PCR. Counted here are some 2.3 million clones, over 90% occurring once; the ten biggest clones make up 0.3% to 0.4%. Input material: naive CD4+ T cells from PBMCs. Indicated subset: CD45RA+ positively selected. These receptors all stem from a man aged 18 to 29 in good health. Some clones in this sample may be carry-over from other donors' samples.

About this clone: Other DNA sequences within the sample encode an identical CDR3. CDR3 bases: TGTGCCAGCAGCAGACAGGGGAACTATGGCTACACCTTC. Translating it yields CASSRQGNYGYTF. The chain combines TRBV28 with TRBJ1-2; TRBD1 aligns across 8 bases. Germline V gene data show CDR1 as MDHEN and CDR2 as SYDVKM. With 6 bases clipped from V and 2 bases from J, the junction kept 2 bases outside the gene matches. The CDR3 is 13 amino acids.

Comments on this clone: A read error may produce the germline difference seen at one junction end. The chain recombines TRBV10-3 with TRBJ1-2, with 7 bases lining up with TRBD1. CDR3 size: 13 residues. Germline V gene sequence: CDR1 ENHRY, CDR2 SYGVKD. The CDR3 spells CAIKGGAGNGCTF. In nucleotides, the CDR3 is TGTGCCATCAAAGGGGGCGCAGGAAATGGCTGCACCTTC.